This T cell receptor (beta chain) was recovered during a study of T cell responses to AZD1222 COVID-19 vaccine. The CDR3 runs 9 residues. V dropped 3 bases and J dropped 14 bases, with 10 bases sitting between them. Germline loops: CDR1 DFQATT, CDR2 SNEGSKA (reference sequence). Only in-frame clones appear in the TCRdb table, and some are missing; sequencing was by immunoSEQ multiplex PCR. The sample consists of about 130,000 clones, approximately 93% of them appearing once. The V call is TRBV20-1, the J call TRBJ1-1; D uncertain. This TCR was recovered from an adult in good health. This sample comprised peripheral blood, obtained on day 0 of AZD1222 vaccination. CDR3 protein: CSARTDGFF. The CDR3 region has the DNA TGCAGTGCTAGGACGGACGGATTCTTT.